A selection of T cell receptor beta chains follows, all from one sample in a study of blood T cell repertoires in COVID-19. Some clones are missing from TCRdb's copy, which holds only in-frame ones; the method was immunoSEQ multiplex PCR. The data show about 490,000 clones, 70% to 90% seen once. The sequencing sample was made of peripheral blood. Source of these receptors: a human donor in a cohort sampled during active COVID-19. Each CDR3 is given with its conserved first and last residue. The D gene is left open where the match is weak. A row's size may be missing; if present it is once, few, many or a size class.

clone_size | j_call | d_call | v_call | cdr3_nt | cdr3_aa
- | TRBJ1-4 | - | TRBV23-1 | TGCGCCAGCAGTCAATCCTATCAGGACAGCCTTAATGAAAAACTGTTTTTT | CASSQSYQDSLNEKLFF
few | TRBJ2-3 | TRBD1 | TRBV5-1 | TGCGCCAGCAGCTTGGAGGGACAGGGAATAGATACGCAGTATTTT | CASSLEGQGIDTQYF
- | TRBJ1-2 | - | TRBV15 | TGTGCCACCAGCAGAGTGGGGCAGGGGTCGGGTGGCTACACCTTC | CATSRVGQGSGGYTF
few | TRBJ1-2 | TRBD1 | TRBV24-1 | TGTGCCACCAGTGACCCCGGGACAGGGGGTAGTTACACCTTC | CATSDPGTGGSYTF
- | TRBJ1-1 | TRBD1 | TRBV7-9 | TGTGCCAGCAGCTTAAGGCAGGGGGGCACTGAAGCTTTCTTT | CASSLRQGGTEAFF
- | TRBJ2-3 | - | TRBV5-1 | TGCGCCAGCAGCTCCCGGGACTTAAGCACAGATACGCAGTATTTT | CASSSRDLSTDTQYF
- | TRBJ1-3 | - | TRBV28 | TGTGCCAGCAGTTTACAAACCGTCGGGAACACCATATATTTT | CASSLQTVGNTIYF
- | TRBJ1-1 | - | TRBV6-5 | TGTGCCAGCAGTTACTCAGACCCAGGGGAGAACACTGAAGCTTTCTTT | CASSYSDPGENTEAFF
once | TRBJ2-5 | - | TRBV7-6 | TGTGCCAGCAGCCCTGACGTAAGGAGGCAAGAGACCCAGTACTTC | CASSPDVRRQETQYF
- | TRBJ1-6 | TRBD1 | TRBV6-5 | TGTGCCAGCAGCTTCTTGACAGGGAGTAATTCACCCCTCCACTTT | CASSFLTGSNSPLHF
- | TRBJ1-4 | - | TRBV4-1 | TGCGCCAGCAGCCAAGAGGCGGGACCAGCTAATGAAAAACTGTTTTTT | CASSQEAGPANEKLFF
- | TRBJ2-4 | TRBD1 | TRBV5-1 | TGCGCCAGCAGCTCAGGGGGAGCCAAAAACATTCAGTACTTC | CASSSGGAKNIQYF
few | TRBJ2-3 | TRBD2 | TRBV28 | TGTGCCAGCAGTGGGCGGGGAGGGCCAGATACGCAGTATTTT | CASSGRGGPDTQYF
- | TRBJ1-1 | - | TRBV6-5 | TGTGCCAGCAGTTCCCGGGATACGGCTTCTGAAGCTTTCTTT | CASSSRDTASEAFF
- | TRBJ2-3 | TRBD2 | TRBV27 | TGTGCCAGCAGCGGGACTAGCGGAACAGATACGCAGTATTTT | CASSGTSGTDTQYF
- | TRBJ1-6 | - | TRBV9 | TGTGCCAGCAGCGCCAGCGCCTCACCCCTCCACTTT | CASSASASPLHF
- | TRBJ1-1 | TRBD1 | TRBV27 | TGTGCCAGCAGTTTTACAGGGGCCGGACAAGCTTTCTTT | CASSFTGAGQAFF
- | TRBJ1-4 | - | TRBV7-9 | TGTGCCAGCACCCTTGGACAGTCAACTAATGAAAAACTGTTTTTT | CASTLGQSTNEKLFF
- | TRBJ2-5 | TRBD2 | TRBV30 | TGTGCCTCCGCGACTAGCGGGAGGGTTATGACCCAGTACTTC | CASATSGRVMTQYF
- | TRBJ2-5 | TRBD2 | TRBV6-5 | TGTGCCAGCATCCCGGCGGGAGCCCGGGAGACCCAGTACTTC | CASIPAGARETQYF
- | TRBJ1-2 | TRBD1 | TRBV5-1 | TGCGCCAGCAGCTTCCCGGGACAGGGGGCGGACGGCTACACCTTC | CASSFPGQGADGYTF
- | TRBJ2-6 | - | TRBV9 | TGTGCCAGCAGCGCCCCGGGGAGATCTGGGGCCAACGTCCTGACTTTC | CASSAPGRSGANVLTF
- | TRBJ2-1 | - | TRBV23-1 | TGCGCCAGCAGTCAGGGGGCAGGGAGCTCCTACAATGAGCAGTTGGGTAAGGATGAGCAGTTCTTC | CASSQGAGSSYNEQLGKDEQFF
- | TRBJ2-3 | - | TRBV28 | TGTGCCAGCAGTTTTAGGGGGACGACGGCAGATACGCAGTATTTT | CASSFRGTTADTQYF
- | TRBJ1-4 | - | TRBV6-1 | TGTGCCAGCAGTGAATTAAGGGGCTCTAATGAAAAACTGTTTTTT | CASSELRGSNEKLFF
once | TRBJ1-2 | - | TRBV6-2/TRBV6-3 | TGTGCCAGCAGTACCGGGGGAAGTCCGCTATATGGCTACACCTTC | CASSTGGSPLYGYTF
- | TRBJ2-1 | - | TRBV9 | TGTGCCAGCAGCGCCTCCGGAGGAGGGAAGCAGTTCTTC | CASSASGGGKQFF
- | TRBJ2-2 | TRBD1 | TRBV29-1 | TGCAGCGTTGAACCGACAGGGCCGAACACCGGGGAGCTGTTTTTT | CSVEPTGPNTGELFF
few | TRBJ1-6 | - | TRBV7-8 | TGTGCCAGCAGCTTATTTTCAGTTAATAATTCACCCCTCCACTTT | CASSLFSVNNSPLHF